This T cell receptor beta chain derives from a study of vaccination effects on CD4 cells after COVID-19. Profiling relied on immunoSEQ multiplex PCR, and the TCRdb table lists in-frame clones only, not all of them. The sample records roughly 53,000 clones, 79% being singletons. For this clone: Antigen: not known.

V was trimmed by 6 bases and J by 7 bases, leaving 10 bases between them. This CDR3 is 12 amino acids long. Antigen-specific CD4+ T cells were first expanded with viral peptide pools by the ViraFEST assay and only then sequenced. Researchers isolated CD4+ T cells once approximately eleven days of culture had elapsed. None of these healthy vaccinees had been infected with SARS-CoV-2 before vaccination. Specimen: CD4+ T cells from PBMCs cultured with HCoV-OC43 spike peptides, collected before COVID-19 vaccination. This sample's subset: HCoV-OC43 spike overlapping peptide pool stimulation. The sequence was collected from a human donor who received a COVID-19 vaccine. V usage is TRBV12-3 or TRBV12-4 and J usage is TRBJ2-1; perhaps TRBD2 as D (5 bases). CDR3 loop: CASRLGVNEQFF. CDR3 coding DNA: TGTGCCAGCAGACTAGGCGTAAATGAGCAGTTCTTC.